These T cell receptor beta chains were read from a single sample in a study of T cells in Graves' hyperthyroidism and ophthalmopathy. TCRdb passed the multiplex PCR reads through MiXCR, listing each CDR3 protein once. The sample lists some 600,000 distinct CDR3 sequences; approximately 14% were seen once. The sample was blood. The receptor set was obtained from a woman under 40 with Graves' hyperthyroidism that later progressed to Graves' ophthalmopathy. The CDR3 runs from the conserved cysteine through the conserved F or W. A D gene is named only where the DNA matches it firmly. Rows give clone size only sometimes, using once, few, many, or a class for an expanded clone.

d_call,j_call,clone_size,v_call,cdr3_nt,cdr3_aa
TRBD1,TRBJ2-1,.,TRBV9,TGTGCCAGCAGCACCGGGACAGGGGCAGGTAATGAGCAGTTCTTC,CASSTGTGAGNEQFF
TRBD1,TRBJ1-1,many,TRBV30,TGTGCCTGGAGTTTGGGAACAGGGGGCACTGAAGCTTTCTTT,CAWSLGTGGTEAFF
.,TRBJ2-7,.,TRBV6-1,TGTGCCAGCCGCGAAGGGGGGCCAGAGCAGTACTTC,CASREGGPEQYF
TRBD1,TRBJ1-2,.,TRBV30,TGTGCCTGGAGTGAACCGGGACAGGGTTTCTACATCGGACTCGGCTACACCTTC,CAWSEPGQGFYIGLGYTF
TRBD2,TRBJ2-7,many,TRBV11-3,TGTGCCAGCAGCCCCGGGGGCGCGGGGGGCTACGAGCAGTACTTC,CASSPGGAGGYEQYF
TRBD1,TRBJ2-3,many,TRBV15,TGTGCCACTGGACAGGGAACAGATACGCAGTATTTT,CATGQGTDTQYF
.,TRBJ1-5,many,TRBV12-5,TGTGCTAGTGGTTTCGGGGCAGGGGATTATAGCAATCAGCCCCAGCATTTT,CASGFGAGDYSNQPQHF
.,TRBJ2-3,.,TRBV30,TGTGCCTGGAGTCTAGATACGCAGTATTTT,CAWSLDTQYF
.,TRBJ1-3,few,TRBV19,TGTGCCAGTAGTACCCCCGTTGTGAGGGTTACTGGAAACACCATATATTTT,CASSTPVVRVTGNTIYF
.,TRBJ2-1,many,TRBV6-2/TRBV6-3,TGTGCCAGCGGTTGGACAGCCTACAATGAGCAGTTCTTC,CASGWTAYNEQFF
TRBD2,TRBJ2-3,.,TRBV2,TGTGCCAGCAGTGGTGGTCGCGGGAGGGCCCCAGATACGCAGTATTTT,CASSGGRGRAPDTQYF
TRBD1,TRBJ1-4,few,TRBV19,TGTGCCAGCCAAACGACAGGGGGAGTGGAAAAACTGTTTTTT,CASQTTGGVEKLFF
.,TRBJ1-2,many,TRBV6-1,TGTGCCAGCAGTGGGGCCAGCCGGTTTAGCGGCTACACCTTC,CASSGASRFSGYTF
.,TRBJ2-1,many,TRBV11-1,TGTGCCAGCAGCTTAGCGGTTAGTGATGAGCAGTTCTTC,CASSLAVSDEQFF
TRBD1,TRBJ2-5,few,TRBV12-3/TRBV12-4,TGTGCCAGCAATCCCGGGACAGGGGGCTTAAATAAGTACTTC,CASNPGTGGLNKYF
.,TRBJ2-1,few,TRBV6-1,TGTGCCAGCAGTGACAGTTTCTACAATGAGCAGTTCTTC,CASSDSFYNEQFF
.,TRBJ1-1,.,TRBV19,TGTGCCAGTATTCCTCAGGGGATCACTGAAGCTTTCTTT,CASIPQGITEAFF
TRBD2,TRBJ2-1,many,TRBV13,TGTGCCAGCAGCCCGCGACTAGCGGGATTCAATGAGCAGTTCTTC,CASSPRLAGFNEQFF
TRBD1,TRBJ2-5,many,TRBV20-1,TGCAGTGCTGGACAGGGGGAGCAAGAGACCCAGTACTTC,CSAGQGEQETQYF
TRBD1,TRBJ1-1,many,TRBV27,TGTGCCAGCTATTTTTGGACAGGGACTTATAATGAAGCTTTCTTT,CASYFWTGTYNEAFF
.,TRBJ2-7,few,TRBV12-3/TRBV12-4,TGTGCCAGCAGTTTGCTAGCGAGTTCCTACGAGCAGTACTTC,CASSLLASSYEQYF
.,TRBJ2-1,many,TRBV30,TGTGCCTTTATTCTCGGGACAGGCCTAAGAGGGGGAGGGTTCTACAATGAGCAGTTCTTC,CAFILGTGLRGGGFYNEQFF
.,TRBJ1-2,.,TRBV29-1,TGCAGCGTCGCCCCAGGGGCGGTCTATGGCTACACCTTC,CSVAPGAVYGYTF